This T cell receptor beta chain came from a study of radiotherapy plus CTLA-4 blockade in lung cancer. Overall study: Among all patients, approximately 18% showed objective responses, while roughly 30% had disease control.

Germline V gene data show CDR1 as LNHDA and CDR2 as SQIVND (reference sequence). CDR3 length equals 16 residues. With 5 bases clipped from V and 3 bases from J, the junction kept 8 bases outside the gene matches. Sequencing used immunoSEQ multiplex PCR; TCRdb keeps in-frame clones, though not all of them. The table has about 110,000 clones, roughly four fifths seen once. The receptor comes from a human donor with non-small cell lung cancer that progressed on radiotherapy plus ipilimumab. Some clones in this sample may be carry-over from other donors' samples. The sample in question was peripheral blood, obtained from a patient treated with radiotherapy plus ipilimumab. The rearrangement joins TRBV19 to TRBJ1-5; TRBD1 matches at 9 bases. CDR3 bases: TGTGCCAGTAGTCCTAGGACAGGGGTTATCAATCAGCCCCAGCATTTT. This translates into CASSPRTGVINQPQHF.